Presented here are 4 T cell receptor beta chains from one specimen sequenced in a study of blood T cell repertoires in COVID-19. Libraries were prepared by immunoSEQ multiplex PCR; TCRdb keeps only in-frame clonotypes and omits some of them. The sample holds approximately 70,000 clones, about 87% seen once. The sample was peripheral blood. The receptors were sampled from a woman aged 50 to 60 with acute or convalescent COVID-19.

In DNA, the CDR3 is TGTGCCACCAGTCGGACAGGTTTCGCCGGGGAGCTGTTTTTT. Translating gives CATSRTGFAGELFF. The chain uses TRBV24-1 and TRBJ2-2; 7 positions match TRBD1. V shed 6 bases, J shed 6 bases, and the junction held 6 bases outside the gene matches. CDR3 length: 14 amino acids. CDR1 KGHDR and CDR2 SFDVKD come from the germline V gene.

This clone came up once. V and J are TRBV11-2 and TRBJ1-2, with 7 nucleotides matching TRBD1. This CDR3 comprises 13 residues. From germline, CDR1 is SGHAT and CDR2 FQNNGV. V was pared by 4 bases and J by 5 bases, with 4 bases of the junction left unmatched. The CDR3 region is CASSSGGWYGYTF. In DNA, the CDR3 is TGTGCCAGCAGCTCAGGGGGGTGGTATGGCTACACCTTC.

This clone was picked up one time. In nucleotides, the CDR3 is TGTGCCAGCAGTTCCGGGACAATAGGCTATAATTCACCCCTCCACTTT. This sequence encodes CASSSGTIGYNSPLHF. The chain employs TRBV27 and TRBJ1-6; maybe TRBD1 (6 bases). The V and J ends lost 4 bases and 3 bases respectively, with 13 bases between them. Germline V gives CDR1 MNHEY, CDR2 SMNVEV (reference sequence). CDR3 length: 16 amino acids.

The chain recombines TRBV6-2 or TRBV6-3 with TRBJ1-5; no clear D gene. CDR1 and CDR2 (germline): MNHEY, SVGEGT. V lost 2 bases to trimming and J lost 4 bases, with 9 bases between them. The CDR3 has 14 amino acids. CDR3 in DNA: TGTGCCAGCAGTTACAATGTACTTAATCAGCCCCAGCATTTT. Translation gives CASSYNVLNQPQHF.